The 24 T cell receptor beta chains below all came from one sample that was sequenced in a study of T cells after posttransplantation cyclophosphamide. The assay was immunoSEQ multiplex PCR, and TCRdb's table has in-frame clones only and misses some. This table has about 3,600 clones, just under 70% appearing once. Input material: memory CD8+ T cells sorted from blood. The source of these receptors is a man aged 50-60 years.

The chain joins TRBV6-5 to TRBJ1-2; a possible D gene is TRBD1 (5 bases). The V gene lost 6 bases and the J gene lost 3 bases, with 11 bases spanning the gap. Germline assignment: CDR1 MNHEY and CDR2 SVGAGI. The CDR3 covers 13 residues. This CDR3 is CASSPGTYYGYTF. In nucleotides, the CDR3 is TGTGCCAGCAGCCCCGGGACTTACTATGGCTACACCTTC.

This chain uses TRBV9 with TRBJ2-7, with 8 bases identical to TRBD1. This CDR3 has 12 amino acids. The trim removed 3 bases at V and 4 bases at J, leaving 0 bases unmatched. The germline CDR1 and CDR2 sequences are SGDLS and YYNGEE. The DNA of the CDR3 is TGTGCCAGCAGCGGACAGGGGTACGAGCAGTACTTC. As protein: CASSGQGYEQYF.

This rearrangement joins TRBV15 to TRBJ1-1; D is unclear. V was cut by 1 base and J by 0 bases, with 9 bases left in between. This CDR3 contains 15 residues. CDR1 is LNHNV, CDR2 YYDKDF, per germline (reference sequence). The CDR3 nucleotides read TGTGCCACCAGCAGAGCGAGAGGAGTGAACACTGAAGCTTTCTTT. This translates into CATSRARGVNTEAFF.

This chain links TRBV6-5 with TRBJ1-6; no clear D. The CDR3 has 16 amino acids. Trimming took 2 bases from V and 2 from J, leaving 10 bases between them. The germline V gene has CDR1 MNHEY and CDR2 SVGAGI. This chain's CDR3 is CASSYSLRTYNSPLHF. The CDR3, as DNA: TGTGCCAGCAGTTACAGCCTCAGGACCTATAATTCACCCCTCCACTTT.

This clone is judged medium-sized (0.01 to 0.1%). The gene calls are TRBV27 and TRBJ1-2, with D perhaps TRBD1 (5 bases). The CDR3 consists of 13 residues. Trimming removed 5 bases from V and 4 bases from J, with 11 bases in between. Germline CDR1 reads MNHEY; CDR2 reads SMNVEV (reference sequence). The CDR3 protein is CASSQGHIYGYTF. DNA for the CDR3: TGTGCCAGCAGTCAAGGACACATCTATGGCTACACCTTC.

This chain connects TRBV4-2 to TRBJ2-3, with 7 positions matching TRBD1. V was pared by 0 bases and J by 4 bases, with 7 bases of the junction left unmatched. Germline V CDR1 and CDR2: LGHNA, YNFKEQ. CDR3 length equals 16 residues. This CDR3 is CASSQDFRGIADTQYF. The CDR3 DNA reads as TGTGCCAGCAGCCAAGATTTCAGGGGGATAGCAGATACGCAGTATTTT.

CDR3 protein: CSVAQGIANTGELFF. The CDR3 DNA is TGCAGCGTTGCACAGGGGATCGCGAACACCGGGGAGCTGTTTTTT. The V call is TRBV29-1, the J call TRBJ2-2, with 7 nucleotides matching TRBD1. CDR3 length: 15 residues. Losses at the gene ends were 4 bases for V and 0 bases for J; bases not matched to a gene: 5. The germline V gene encodes CDR1 SQVTM and CDR2 ANQGSEA.

The chain has TRBV6-5 and TRBJ2-3, with TRBD1 as a possible D gene (6 bases). The V end was cut by 2 bases, the J end by 4 bases, with 10 bases between. Germline V gives CDR1 MNHEY, CDR2 SVGAGI. There are 14 residues in the CDR3. This chain's CDR3 is CASSYTWGPDTQYF. The CDR3 DNA reads TGTGCCAGCAGTTACACTTGGGGGCCAGATACGCAGTATTTT.

In this sample, this clone turned up a few times. The CDR3 DNA follows: TGTGCCAGCACTCGACCGGGACAGGGATTACTTGATCAGCCCCAGCATTTT. It encodes CASTRPGQGLLDQPQHF. The chain is built from TRBV28 and TRBJ1-5, with 9 bases lining up with TRBD1. The CDR3 extends over 17 amino acids. CDR1 is MDHEN and CDR2 is SYDVKM in the germline V gene. With V trimmed by 7 bases and J by 5 bases, 15 bases remained unmatched.

The chain uses TRBV7-2 and TRBJ1-2; TRBD1 agrees at 8 bases. J lost 4 bases, V lost 1 base, and 14 bases had no gene match. This CDR3 is built from 18 residues. Per the germline V gene, CDR1 is SGHTA and CDR2 is FQGNSA. The CDR3 nucleotides are TGTGCCAGCAGCTTAGGGTACAGGGGGTGGGTCTTGGGCTATGGCTACACCTTC. The encoded protein is CASSLGYRGWVLGYGYTF.

V usage is TRBV10-3 and J usage is TRBJ2-5; D is possibly TRBD2 (5 bases). Germline V lookup: CDR1 ENHRY, CDR2 SYGVKD. This CDR3 has 14 amino acids. Trimming removed 4 bases from V and 3 bases from J, with 12 bases in between. CDR3 nucleotides: TGTGCCATCAGTGGGGTGTGGCGGGAAGAGACCCAGTACTTC. Residues: CAISGVWREETQYF.

The genes are TRBV25-1 and TRBJ2-2, with D perhaps TRBD1 (6 bases). CDR1 and CDR2 (germline): MGHDK, SYGVNS. This CDR3 region has 14 residues. Trimming shortened V by 4 bases and J by 8 bases, and 14 bases separated the two germline ends. The CDR3 reads CASSASGETGELFF. The CDR3 coding sequence is TGTGCCAGCAGTGCCTCAGGGGAAACTGGGGAGCTGTTTTTT.

This clone was observed a few times. V usage is TRBV9 and J usage is TRBJ1-1, with TRBD1 identical over 8 bases. The length of the CDR3 is 17 residues. Germline trimming cut 0 bases from V and 0 bases from J; bases unmatched to any gene: 7. The germline gives CDR1 SGDLS, CDR2 YYNGEE. The CDR3 loop reads CASSVAGTGPMNTEAFF. The CDR3 DNA reads TGTGCCAGCAGCGTAGCCGGGACAGGACCCATGAACACTGAAGCTTTCTTT.

This clone turned up a few times. In DNA, the CDR3 is TGTGCCAGCAGCTTAGATGGGACAGGGAACTATGGCTACACCTTC. Translation gives CASSLDGTGNYGYTF. The chain combines TRBV7-2 with TRBJ1-2; TRBD1 aligns across 9 bases. The junction had 2 bases not matched to a gene; V was cut back by 1 base and J by 2 bases. Germline V gene lookup returns CDR1 SGHTA and CDR2 FQGNSA. The CDR3 sequence is 15 residues long.

V gene TRBV28 combines with J gene TRBJ1-4; 7 bases agree with TRBD1. The CDR3 is made up of 16 amino acids. Trimming took 3 bases from V and 7 from J; bases not matched to a gene: 11. Looked up from germline, CDR1 is MDHEN and CDR2 is SYDVKM. This CDR3 reads CASSFDPGTVGEKLFF. The CDR3 DNA is TGTGCCAGCAGTTTTGACCCCGGGACAGTAGGTGAAAAACTGTTTTTT.

In its sample, this clone was seen a few times. The chain links TRBV5-4 to TRBJ2-1; weak D call: TRBD2 (6 bases). Germline CDR1 reads SGHNT; CDR2 reads YYREEE (reference sequence). The CDR3 runs 15 residues. The ends were cut back, 1 base at V and 0 bases at J, with 8 bases in the middle. The CDR3 loop reads CASSLSGSSYNEQFF. The CDR3 nucleotides read TGTGCCAGCAGCTTGTCCGGGAGCTCCTACAATGAGCAGTTCTTC.

Only one count was recorded for this clone. V is TRBV18 and J is TRBJ1-5; 8 bases agree with TRBD1. This CDR3 is 14 amino acids long. The J segment lost 5 bases and the V segment lost 3 bases, leaving 3 bases of the junction unmatched. Germline CDR1 KGHSH, CDR2 LQKENI. CDR3 loop: CASSPGQGDQPQHF. DNA for the CDR3: TGTGCCAGCTCACCTGGACAGGGAGATCAGCCCCAGCATTTT.

The genes are TRBV7-8 and TRBJ2-1; the D gene is possibly TRBD1 (6 bases). Trimming pared 2 bases from V and 3 bases from J, leaving 14 bases between. The CDR3 totals 16 residues. Germline V CDR1 and CDR2: SGHVS, FQNEAQ. CDR3 loop: CASSLKPGQLYNEQFF. The CDR3, as DNA: TGTGCCAGCAGCTTAAAACCGGGACAACTCTACAATGAGCAGTTCTTC.

This clone was counted between two and nine times. The V gene is TRBV7-6, the J gene TRBJ2-3; 8 bases are shared with TRBD2. V was pared by 0 bases and J by 6 bases, with 8 bases of the junction left unmatched. The CDR3 is made up of 16 amino acids. The germline CDR1 and CDR2 sequences are SGHVS and FNYEAQ. CDR3 in DNA: TGTGCCAGCAGCTTAGCGGCCGGACTAGCATTTGATACGCAGTATTTT. Translated: CASSLAAGLAFDTQYF.

This chain joins TRBV7-9 and TRBJ2-7, with 7 bases matching TRBD1. The germline CDR1 and CDR2 sequences are SEHNR and FQNEAQ (reference sequence). J lost 3 bases, V lost 5 bases, and 4 bases had no gene match. This CDR3 is built from 13 residues. The DNA of the CDR3 is TGTGCCAGCAGCGAGGGGGCGGGCTACGAGCAGTACTTC. This sequence encodes CASSEGAGYEQYF. Combining the CDR3 with reference TRBV7-9 and TRBJ2-7 gives the whole variable domain DTGVSQNPRHKITKRGQNVTFRCDPISEHNRLYWYRQTLGQGPEFLTYFQNEAQLEKSRLLSDRFSAERPKGSFSTLEIQRTEQGDSAMYLCASSEGAGYEQYFGPGTRLTVT.

V gene TRBV2 combines with J gene TRBJ1-1; tentatively, D is TRBD1 (6 bases). The CDR3 covers 15 residues. V lost 6 bases to trimming and J lost 5 bases, with 19 bases between them. Germline lookup yields CDR1 SNHLY and CDR2 FYNNEI. CDR3 sequence reads: CASSPNGGARTEAFF. CDR3 nucleotide sequence: TGTGCCAGCAGCCCAAATGGGGGCGCGAGAACTGAAGCTTTCTTT.

Written as DNA, the CDR3 is TGTGCCAACCAAAAGGAGTCCGGCTACACCTTC. Protein sequence: CANQKESGYTF. The chain has TRBV21-1 and TRBJ1-2. TRBV21-1 counts as a pseudogene. The CDR3 runs 11 residues.

The chain couples TRBV6-5 to TRBJ2-5; the D gene is possibly TRBD2 (5 bases). The J call may be incorrect, as the DNA end agrees better with TRBJ2-7. This CDR3 region has 13 residues. CDR1 is MNHEY, CDR2 SVGAGI, per germline. As DNA, the CDR3 is TGTGCCAGCAAAGCCGGGGTCAGCTACGAGCAGTACTTC. Translated, it gives CASKAGVSYEQYF.

The chain couples TRBV28 to TRBJ2-7; maybe TRBD2 (5 bases). This CDR3 is built from 14 residues. With 2 bases removed from V and 3 bases from J, the gap between germline ends came to 11 bases. Germline V gives CDR1 MDHEN, CDR2 SYDVKM. The CDR3 nucleotides are TGTGCCAGCAGTTTAAGGTTACGGGACTACGAGCAGTACTTC. As protein: CASSLRLRDYEQYF.